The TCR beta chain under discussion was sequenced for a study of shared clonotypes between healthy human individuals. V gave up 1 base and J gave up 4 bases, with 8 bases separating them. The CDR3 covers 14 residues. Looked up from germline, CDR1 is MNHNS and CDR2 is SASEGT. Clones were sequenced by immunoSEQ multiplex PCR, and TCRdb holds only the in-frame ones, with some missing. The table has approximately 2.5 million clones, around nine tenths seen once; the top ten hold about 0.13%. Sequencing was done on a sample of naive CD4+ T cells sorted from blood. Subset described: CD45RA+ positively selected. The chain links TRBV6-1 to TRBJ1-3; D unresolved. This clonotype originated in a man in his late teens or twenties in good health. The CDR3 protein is CASSEGAGGNTIYF. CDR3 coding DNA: TGTGCCAGCAGTGAAGGTGCAGGCGGAAACACCATATATTTT.